A single sample gave rise to the 6 T cell receptor beta chains below, sequenced in a study of T cell responses to AZD1222 COVID-19 vaccine. Clones were read by immunoSEQ multiplex PCR, and TCRdb kept only the in-frame ones, dropping some. This sample has approximately 60,000 clones, with approximately 83% found just once. The sample consisted of peripheral blood, taken on day 0 of AZD1222 vaccination. The source of these receptors is an adult in good health.

The rearrangement uses TRBV7-9 and TRBJ1-4, with TRBD1 matching over 7 bases. V was pared by 5 bases and J by 5 bases, with 5 bases of the junction left unmatched. Germline V gene sequence: CDR1 SEHNR, CDR2 FQNEAQ (reference sequence). The CDR3 is made up of 14 amino acids. The CDR3 bases are TGTGCCAGCAGCGTCGGACAGGAAAATGAAAAACTGTTTTTT. It encodes CASSVGQENEKLFF.

The genes are TRBV19 and TRBJ1-1; D is unresolved. The germline V gene has CDR1 LNHDA and CDR2 SQIVND (reference sequence). The CDR3 spans 14 residues. V was trimmed by 0 bases and J by 7 bases, leaving 12 bases between them. The CDR3: CASSIDHWLGEAFF. In DNA, the CDR3 is TGTGCCAGTAGTATAGATCACTGGTTAGGTGAAGCTTTCTTT.

This clone was seen a few times. The genes are TRBV12-2 and TRBJ1-1. TRBV12-2 is a pseudogene. The length of the CDR3 is 18 residues. The CDR3 loop is CASRFWLALNMWGTEAFF. CDR3 bases: TGTGCAAGTCGCTTTTGGCTGGCGCTTAACATGTGGGGAACTGAAGCTTTCTTT.

J is TRBJ2-7 and V is TRBV7-8; 10 bases align to TRBD1. V shed 2 bases and J 2 bases; nucleotides not matched to a gene: 9. The CDR3 length is 17 residues. Looked up from germline, CDR1 is SGHVS and CDR2 is FQNEAQ. CDR3 region: CASSLRSPGQGAYEQYF. The CDR3 DNA is TGTGCCAGCAGCTTAAGGTCTCCCGGACAGGGGGCCTACGAGCAGTACTTC. The full variable domain, its missing parts supplied by reference TRBV7-8 and TRBJ2-7, is GAGVSQSPRYKVAKRGQDVALRCDPISGHVSLFWYQQALGQGPEFLTYFQNEAQLDKSGLPSDRFFAERPEGSVSTLKIQRTQQEDSAVYLCASSLRSPGQGAYEQYFGPGTRLTVT.

This chain uses TRBV7-2 with TRBJ2-5, with 7 bases aligning to TRBD2. With 1 base clipped from V and 5 bases from J, the junction kept 10 bases outside the gene matches. The CDR3 runs to 16 residues. Germline V gene lookup returns CDR1 SGHTA and CDR2 FQGNSA. The CDR3 loop is CASSLGSGNGSETQYF. Here the CDR3 DNA reads TGTGCCAGCAGCTTAGGGAGCGGGAACGGTAGCGAGACCCAGTACTTC.

The V call is TRBV28, the J call TRBJ2-1, with unresolved D. CDR1 and CDR2 from the germline V gene are MDHEN and SYDVKM. This CDR3 contains 11 residues. V was clipped by 4 bases and J by 7 bases, with 5 bases between them. Here the CDR3 reads CASSSTNEQFF. The CDR3 coding sequence is TGTGCCAGCAGTTCTACTAATGAGCAGTTCTTC.